This T cell receptor (beta chain) was documented in a study of OX40 agonist ivuxolimab in advanced cancers. About the research overall: Patients with hepatocellular carcinoma, melanoma, renal cell or head and neck cancer made up the dose-escalation patients.

General study findings and limits: Nonresponders included some who also had low normalized T-cell clonal expansion.

About this clone: The antigen remains undetermined.

Germline CDR1 is SEHNR and CDR2 is FQNEAQ (reference sequence). The CDR3 spans 16 residues. V gave up 3 bases and J gave up 2 bases; unmatched junction bases: 3. The method was immunoSEQ multiplex PCR; TCRdb's version includes in-frame clones alone and lacks a portion of them. The sample lists 60,000 to 75,000 clones; roughly 84% were seen once. The receptor was isolated from an adult with an advanced solid tumor such as melanoma, head and neck, liver or kidney cancer. Specimen: CD4+ or CD8+ T cells sorted from blood, collected in a trial of the OX40 agonist ivuxolimab. The V and J genes are TRBV7-9 and TRBJ2-1, with 11 bases fitting TRBD1. The CDR3 region is CASSFSGQGAYNEQFF. The CDR3 nucleotides read TGTGCCAGCAGCTTCTCGGGACAGGGGGCCTACAATGAGCAGTTCTTC.